What follows are 8 T cell receptor beta chains derived from one specimen sequenced in a study of blood T cell repertoires in COVID-19. Sequenced by immunoSEQ multiplex PCR; TCRdb stores in-frame clones only, minus some. Seen here are over 100,000 clones, about nine tenths observed once, and the top ten hold approximately 15%. Sequencing input: peripheral blood. These receptors originate from a man aged 45-65 years with acute or convalescent COVID-19.

There are a few counts of this clone. The chain links TRBV2 to TRBJ2-1, with D possibly being TRBD2 (6 bases). V was clipped by 4 bases and J by 9 bases, with 22 bases between them. Looked up from germline, CDR1 is SNHLY and CDR2 is FYNNEI. The CDR3 has 16 amino acids. CDR3 residues: CASSVSPRLALGEQFF. CDR3 DNA sequence: TGTGCCAGCAGTGTGAGTCCCCGTCTAGCGTTGGGTGAGCAGTTCTTC. The full variable domain, its missing parts supplied by reference TRBV2 and TRBJ2-1, is EPEVTQTPSHQVTQMGQEVILRCVPISNHLYFYWYRQILGQKVEFLVSFYNNEISEKSEIFDDQFSVERPDGSNFTLKIRSTKLEDSAMYFCASSVSPRLALGEQFFGPGTRLTVL.

The sample holds a few counts of this clone. The rearrangement joins TRBV19 to TRBJ2-7, with unresolved D. The germline V gene has CDR1 LNHDA and CDR2 SQIVND (reference sequence). The CDR3 has 12 amino acids. V was shortened by 9 bases and J by 1 base, with 10 bases between the two germline ends. CDR3: CASESGSYEQYF. The DNA for the CDR3 is TGTGCCAGCGAGTCAGGATCCTACGAGCAGTACTTC.

This chain connects TRBV5-1 to TRBJ1-3; D not resolved. Germline assignment: CDR1 SGHRS and CDR2 YFSETQ. This CDR3 contains 13 residues. V was trimmed by 3 bases and J by 0 bases, leaving 4 bases between them. In nucleotides, the CDR3 is TGCGCCAGCAGCTCCATCTCTGGAAACACCATATATTTT. Its protein is CASSSISGNTIYF.

A single count supports this clone. The V and J genes are TRBV2 and TRBJ2-1; 11 bases line up with TRBD1. After removal of 10 bases from V and 7 bases from J, the junction contained 9 bases not matched to a gene. Germline loops: CDR1 SNHLY, CDR2 FYNNEI. The CDR3 spans 14 residues. DNA for the CDR3: TGTGCCACCCTACGGGACAGGGGGGATAATGAGCAGTTCTTC. Translation: CATLRDRGDNEQFF.

The J gene is TRBJ2-7, the V gene TRBV3-1 (or the pseudogene TRBV3-2); no clear D gene. The CDR3 has 12 amino acids. The germline CDR1 and CDR2 sequences are LGHDT and YNNKEL (reference sequence). The V gene lost 5 bases and the J gene lost 1 base, with 6 bases spanning the gap. Written as DNA, the CDR3 is TGTGCCAGCAGCAGAGTTTCCTACGAGCAGTACTTC. Protein sequence: CASSRVSYEQYF.

This clone was seen a single time. This chain links TRBV6-5 with TRBJ1-2; D possibly corresponds to TRBD1 (6 bases). This CDR3 contains 13 residues. Trimming cost V 7 bases and J 7 bases, with 16 bases left between them. From germline, CDR1 is MNHEY and CDR2 SVGAGI. The CDR3, as DNA: TGTGCCAGCACTAAAACAGGGAAGGGTGGCTACACCTTC. Encoded protein: CASTKTGKGGYTF.

The chain joins TRBV19 to TRBJ2-7; maybe TRBD2 (6 bases). V was shortened by 0 bases and J by 2 bases, with 11 bases between the two germline ends. CDR1 and CDR2 (germline): LNHDA, SQIVND (reference sequence). There are 15 residues in the CDR3. CDR3 protein: CASSIEGTPAYEQYF. CDR3 nucleotide sequence: TGTGCCAGTAGTATAGAGGGGACTCCGGCCTACGAGCAGTACTTC.

V is TRBV11-2 and J is TRBJ2-2; perhaps TRBD1 as D (5 bases). Germline-derived CDR1 and CDR2 are SGHAT and FQNNGV. This CDR3 comprises 16 residues. Trimming removed 6 bases at V and 0 bases at J, with 14 bases between. CDR3 coding DNA: TGTGCCAGCAGGAGTCTCCGGACAACGAACACCGGGGAGCTGTTTTTT. This sequence encodes CASRSLRTTNTGELFF.